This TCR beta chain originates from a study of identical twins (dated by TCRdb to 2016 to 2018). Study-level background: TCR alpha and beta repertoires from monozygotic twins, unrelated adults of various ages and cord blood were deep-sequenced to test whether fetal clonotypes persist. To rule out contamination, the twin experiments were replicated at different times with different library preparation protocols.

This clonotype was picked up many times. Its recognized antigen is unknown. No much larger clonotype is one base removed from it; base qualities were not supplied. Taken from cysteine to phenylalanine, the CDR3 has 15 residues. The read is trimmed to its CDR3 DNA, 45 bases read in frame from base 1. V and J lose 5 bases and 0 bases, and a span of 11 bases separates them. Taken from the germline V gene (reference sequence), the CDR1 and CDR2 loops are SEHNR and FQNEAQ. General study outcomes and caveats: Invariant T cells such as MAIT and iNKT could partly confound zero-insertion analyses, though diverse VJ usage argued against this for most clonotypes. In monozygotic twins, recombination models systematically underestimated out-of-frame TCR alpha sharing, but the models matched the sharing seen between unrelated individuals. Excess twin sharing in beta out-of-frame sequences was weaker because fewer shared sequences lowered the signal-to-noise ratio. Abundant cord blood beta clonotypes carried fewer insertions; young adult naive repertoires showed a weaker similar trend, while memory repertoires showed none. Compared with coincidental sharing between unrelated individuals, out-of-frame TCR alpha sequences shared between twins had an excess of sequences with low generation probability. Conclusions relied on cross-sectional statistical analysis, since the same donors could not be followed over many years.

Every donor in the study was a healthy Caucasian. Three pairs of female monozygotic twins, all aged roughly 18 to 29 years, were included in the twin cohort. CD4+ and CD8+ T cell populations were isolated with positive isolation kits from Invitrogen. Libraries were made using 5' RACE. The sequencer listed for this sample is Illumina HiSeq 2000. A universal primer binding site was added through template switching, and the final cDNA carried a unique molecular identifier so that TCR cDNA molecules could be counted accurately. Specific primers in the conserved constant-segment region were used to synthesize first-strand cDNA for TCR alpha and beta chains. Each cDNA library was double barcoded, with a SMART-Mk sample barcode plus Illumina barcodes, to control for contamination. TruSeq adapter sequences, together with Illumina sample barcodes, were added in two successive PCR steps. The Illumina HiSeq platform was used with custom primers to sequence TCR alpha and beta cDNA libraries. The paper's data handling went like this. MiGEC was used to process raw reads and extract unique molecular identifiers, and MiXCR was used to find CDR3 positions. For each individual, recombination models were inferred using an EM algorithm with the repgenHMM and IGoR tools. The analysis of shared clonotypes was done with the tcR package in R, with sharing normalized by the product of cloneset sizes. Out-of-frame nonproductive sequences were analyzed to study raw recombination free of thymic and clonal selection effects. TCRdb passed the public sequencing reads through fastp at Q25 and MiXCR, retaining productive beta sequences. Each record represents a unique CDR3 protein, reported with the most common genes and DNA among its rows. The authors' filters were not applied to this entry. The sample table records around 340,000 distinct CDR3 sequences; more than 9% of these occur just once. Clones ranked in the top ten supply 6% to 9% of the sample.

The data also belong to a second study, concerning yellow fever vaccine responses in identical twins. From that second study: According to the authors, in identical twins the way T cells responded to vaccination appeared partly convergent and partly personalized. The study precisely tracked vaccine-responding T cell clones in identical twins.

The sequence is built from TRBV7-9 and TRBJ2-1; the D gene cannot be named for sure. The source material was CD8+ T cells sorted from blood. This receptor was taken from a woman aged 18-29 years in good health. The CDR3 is CASSQHSSSYNEQFF. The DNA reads TGTGCCAGCAGCCAGCACTCGAGCTCCTACAATGAGCAGTTCTTC.